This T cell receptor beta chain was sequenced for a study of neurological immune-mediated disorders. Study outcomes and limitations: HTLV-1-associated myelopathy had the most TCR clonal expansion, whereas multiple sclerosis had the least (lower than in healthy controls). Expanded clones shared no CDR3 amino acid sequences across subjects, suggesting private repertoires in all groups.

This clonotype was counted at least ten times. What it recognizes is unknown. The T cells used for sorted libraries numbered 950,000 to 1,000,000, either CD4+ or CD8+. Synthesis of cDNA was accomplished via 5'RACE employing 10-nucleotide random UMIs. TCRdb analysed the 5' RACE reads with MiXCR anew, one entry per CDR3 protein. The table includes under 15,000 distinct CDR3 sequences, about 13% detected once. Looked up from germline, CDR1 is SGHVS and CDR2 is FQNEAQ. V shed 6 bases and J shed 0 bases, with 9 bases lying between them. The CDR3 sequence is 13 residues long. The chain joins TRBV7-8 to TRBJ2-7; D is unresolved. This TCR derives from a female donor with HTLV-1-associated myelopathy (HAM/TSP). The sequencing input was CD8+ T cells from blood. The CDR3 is CASRSAGSYEQYF. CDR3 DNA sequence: TGTGCCAGCAGGTCCGCAGGCTCCTACGAGCAGTACTTC.